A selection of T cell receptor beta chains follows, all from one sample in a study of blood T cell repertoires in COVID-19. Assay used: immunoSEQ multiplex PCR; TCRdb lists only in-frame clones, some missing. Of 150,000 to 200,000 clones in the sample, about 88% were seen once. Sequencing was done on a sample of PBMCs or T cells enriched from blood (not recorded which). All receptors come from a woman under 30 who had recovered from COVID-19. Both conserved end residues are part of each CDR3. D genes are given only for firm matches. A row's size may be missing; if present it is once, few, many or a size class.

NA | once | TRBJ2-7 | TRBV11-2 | TGTGCCAGCAGCCTAGGTACTCAGGCCTACGAGCAGTACTTC | CASSLGTQAYEQYF
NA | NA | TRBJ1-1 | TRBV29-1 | TGCAGCGGAAGACAGCAAAGGGCCACTGAAGCTTTCTTT | CSGRQQRATEAFF
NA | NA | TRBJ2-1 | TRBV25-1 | TGTGCCAGCTGGGGGGGTGGGGGCCTCAATGAGCAGTTCTTC | CASWGGGGLNEQFF
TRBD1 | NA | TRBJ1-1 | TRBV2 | TGTGCCAGCAGGCGCGACAGGGGAGGGGGAACTGAAGCTTTCTTT | CASRRDRGGGTEAFF
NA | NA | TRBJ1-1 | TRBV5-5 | TGTGCCAGCAGCTTAAACAGTCATTTAGGAGCTTTCTTT | CASSLNSHLGAFF
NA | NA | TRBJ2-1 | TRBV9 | TGTGCCAGCAGCGGACTCACAGAAGCGGTTTACAATGAGCAGTTCTTC | CASSGLTEAVYNEQFF
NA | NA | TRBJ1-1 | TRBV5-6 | TGTGCCAGCAGCTTAAAAAACAGGTTATATTACTCTGAAGCTTTCTTT | CASSLKNRLYYSEAFF
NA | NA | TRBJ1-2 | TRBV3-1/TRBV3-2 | TGTGCCAGCAGCCCGAGACAGGAAAGGGGACCTAACTATGGCTACACCTTC | CASSPRQERGPNYGYTF
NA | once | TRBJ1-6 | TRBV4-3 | TGCGCCAGCAGCCAAGATTACGGGGTGAATTCACCCCTCCACTTT | CASSQDYGVNSPLHF
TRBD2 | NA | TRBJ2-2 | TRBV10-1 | TGCGCCAGCAGCCCGTGGGCTAGCGGGGTGTCGGAGCTGTTTTTT | CASSPWASGVSELFF
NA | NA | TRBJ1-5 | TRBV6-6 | TGTGCCAGCAGTCGCCCCGGACCGGGGTCGGAGGGGAATCAGCCCCAGCATTTT | CASSRPGPGSEGNQPQHF
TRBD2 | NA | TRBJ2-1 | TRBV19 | TGTGCCAGTACAAGGGTTGGGGCGGGAGACTACAATGAGCAGTTCTTC | CASTRVGAGDYNEQFF
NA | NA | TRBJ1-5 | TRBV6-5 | TGTGCCAGCGGGGGGAACATGGATCAGCCCCAGCATTTT | CASGGNMDQPQHF
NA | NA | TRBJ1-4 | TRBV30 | TGTGCCTGGAGCCCCGGGGGGAGTGAAAAACTGTTTTTT | CAWSPGGSEKLFF
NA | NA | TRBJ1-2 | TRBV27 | TGTGCCAGCCTACCGGGACCGGGGGAATATGGCTACACCTTC | CASLPGPGEYGYTF
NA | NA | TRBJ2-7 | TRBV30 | TGTGCCTGGAGTCGAGACAGCACCTACGAGCAGTACTTC | CAWSRDSTYEQYF